Following are 15 T cell receptor beta chains from one sample sequenced in a study of blood T cell repertoires in COVID-19. The method was immunoSEQ multiplex PCR; TCRdb's version includes in-frame clones alone and lacks a portion of them. This table holds about 100,000 clones, roughly nine tenths found once. Sample: peripheral blood. The receptors here all came from a man over 45 with acute or convalescent COVID-19.

The chain couples TRBV13 to TRBJ1-1; no definite D call. The germline V gene has CDR1 PRHDT and CDR2 FYEKMQ (reference sequence). Trimming took 3 bases from V and 7 from J, leaving 9 bases between them. CDR3 length equals 12 residues. Written as DNA, the CDR3 is TGTGCCAGCAGCTTCCTCGGAGGTGAAGCTTTCTTT. It is translated as CASSFLGGEAFF.

The genes are TRBV4-3 and TRBJ1-5; D gene ambiguous. V was shortened by 1 base and J by 4 bases, with 5 bases between the two germline ends. The CDR3 has 13 residues. Germline V CDR1 and CDR2: LGHNA, YSLEER. Here the CDR3 reads CASSQGTNQPQHF. The CDR3 nucleotides read TGCGCCAGCAGCCAAGGAACAAATCAGCCCCAGCATTTT.

The V gene is TRBV9, the J gene TRBJ2-3; TRBD2 is a possible D gene (6 bases). With 4 bases removed from V and 0 bases from J, the gap between germline ends came to 12 bases. From germline, CDR1 is SGDLS and CDR2 YYNGEE. The CDR3 is 15 residues long. CDR3 DNA: TGTGCCAGCAGCTTCGCGGGGACTAGCACAGATACGCAGTATTTT. Residues: CASSFAGTSTDTQYF.

V and J are TRBV6-5 and TRBJ1-3, with D perhaps matching TRBD1 (6 bases). CDR3 size: 14 residues. Germline values: CDR1 MNHEY, CDR2 SVGAGI. The V gene lost 6 bases and the J gene lost 4 bases, with 13 bases spanning the gap. CDR3 loop: CASRGTGTGNTIYF. The CDR3 region has the DNA TGTGCCAGCAGGGGCACAGGGACGGGAAACACCATATATTTT.

The J gene is TRBJ1-1, the V gene TRBV11-2, with TRBD1 as a possible D gene (5 bases). The CDR3 covers 16 residues. The V gene's germline CDR1 is SGHAT and CDR2 FQNNGV. V lost 1 base and J 2 bases, leaving 14 bases between the germline ends. The CDR3 DNA reads TGTGCCAGCAGCTTAGGGTCAGGGTGGGGTAACACTGAAGCTTTCTTT. Amino acid sequence: CASSLGSGWGNTEAFF.

The V and J genes are TRBV7-9 and TRBJ1-5, with 7 bases aligning to TRBD1. Germline V gene data show CDR1 as SEHNR and CDR2 as FQNEAQ (reference sequence). Germline trimming cut 0 bases from V and 4 bases from J; bases unmatched to any gene: 3. The length of the CDR3 is 15 residues. The CDR3 DNA is TGTGCCAGCAGCTTAGCAGGGGGCGCGAATCAGCCCCAGCATTTT. This gives the protein CASSLAGGANQPQHF. Using reference TRBV7-9 and TRBJ1-5 for the parts outside the CDR3, the full variable domain is DTGVSQNPRHKITKRGQNVTFRCDPISEHNRLYWYRQTLGQGPEFLTYFQNEAQLEKSRLLSDRFSAERPKGSFSTLEIQRTEQGDSAMYLCASSLAGGANQPQHFGDGTRLSIL.

The V gene is TRBV5-1, the J gene TRBJ1-1, with TRBD1 identical over 7 bases. With 2 bases clipped from V and 0 bases from J, the junction kept 4 bases outside the gene matches. Germline V CDR1 and CDR2: SGHRS, YFSETQ. This CDR3 contains 15 residues. CDR3 sequence (DNA): TGCGCCAGCAGCTTAATACAGGGGATGAACACTGAAGCTTTCTTT. Amino acid sequence: CASSLIQGMNTEAFF.

This chain uses TRBV25-1 with TRBJ1-3; no reliable D call. The germline V gene has CDR1 MGHDK and CDR2 SYGVNS. V dropped 8 bases and J dropped 5 bases, with 22 bases sitting between them. The CDR3 runs to 16 residues. CDR3 sequence: CASCLTPRHRRNTIYF. The CDR3 region has the DNA TGTGCCAGCTGCCTAACACCGAGACATAGAAGAAACACCATATATTTT.

This chain uses TRBV9 with TRBJ2-7; D is perhaps TRBD1 (6 bases). The CDR3 spans 14 residues. The germline CDR1 and CDR2 sequences are SGDLS and YYNGEE. Trimming left V 0 bases short and J 3 bases short, with 10 bases between. Here the CDR3 DNA reads TGTGCCAGCAGCGTAGGGGACACCAACTACGAGCAGTACTTC. Its protein is CASSVGDTNYEQYF.

The chain couples TRBV10-2 to TRBJ1-2, with TRBD1 matching 7 bases. The CDR3 loop spans 16 amino acids. V lost 0 bases and J lost 4; bases outside the gene matches: 8. Germline V gene sequence: CDR1 WSHSY, CDR2 SAAADI. For the CDR3, the DNA is TGCGCCAGCAGTGAGTCAGGGCAGGGGGTCCCCTATGGCTACACCTTC. Translation gives CASSESGQGVPYGYTF.

V and J are TRBV11-2 and TRBJ1-2; D is unclear. Trimming left V 2 bases short and J 8 bases short, with 15 bases between. CDR1 and CDR2 from the germline V gene are SGHAT and FQNNGV. The CDR3 loop spans 14 amino acids. The CDR3 reads CASSLYDPWAGYTF. The CDR3 nucleotides read TGTGCCAGCAGCTTATATGATCCTTGGGCCGGCTACACCTTC.

The chain combines TRBV3-1 (or the pseudogene TRBV3-2) with TRBJ2-3, with 7 bases matching TRBD2. Trimming at V came to 3 bases and at J to 0 bases, leaving 3 bases not matched to a gene. This CDR3 has 15 amino acids. Germline V gene sequence: CDR1 LGHDT, CDR2 YNNKEL (reference sequence). The CDR3 loop is CASSHPGLSTDTQYF. The CDR3 region has the DNA TGTGCCAGCAGCCACCCGGGACTAAGCACAGATACGCAGTATTTT.

The chain uses TRBV15 and TRBJ1-4; D is uncertain. Per germline, CDR1 LNHNV and CDR2 YYDKDF (reference sequence). The CDR3 runs 13 residues. Trimming pared 5 bases from V and 8 bases from J, leaving 12 bases between. The CDR3 coding sequence is TGTGCCACCAGCCTAATCGAAGCCGAAAAACTGTTTTTT. Amino acid sequence: CATSLIEAEKLFF.

V gene TRBV9 combines with J gene TRBJ1-5; 7 positions match TRBD1. This CDR3 region has 15 residues. The trim removed 1 base at V and 3 bases at J, leaving 4 bases unmatched. Germline assignment: CDR1 SGDLS and CDR2 YYNGEE. The CDR3 DNA sequence: TGTGCCAGCAGCGTACAGGGGGGCACCAATCAGCCCCAGCATTTT. Its protein product is CASSVQGGTNQPQHF.

The rearrangement joins TRBV10-3 to TRBJ2-1; no reliable D call. The CDR3 is 16 residues long. Germline CDR1 ENHRY, CDR2 SYGVKD. Trimming took off 2 bases at V and 1 base at J, with 12 bases between the two ends. CDR3 protein: CAISEPTRSSYNEQFF. The CDR3 coding sequence is TGTGCCATCAGTGAGCCGACTCGTTCATCCTACAATGAGCAGTTCTTC.